This T cell receptor (beta chain) originates from a study of blood T cell repertoires in COVID-19 (dated by TCRdb to about 2020). For the wider study: The collaborator samples originated in the United States, Italy and Spain and spanned the acute and convalescent phases of COVID-19. The samples were drawn from the first 160 participants of the ongoing ImmuneRACE study and from 950 to 1,500 subjects provided by 6 global collaborators. The sample metadata nearly always contained a de-identified subject ID, COVID-19 status, age in years and sex. Where available, HLA class I and class II types were obtained from metadata supplied by the sample provider rather than from assay-based typing. Subjects who had been exposed to COVID-19, were actively infected with it, or had recovered from it provided the deeply sampled blood TCRbeta repertoires that made up the dataset. A freely available public database, intended as a resource for researchers studying the immune response to SARS-CoV-2, is where the repertoires were released. The prospective study material was composed of cDNA or gDNA derived from T cells, B-cell-depleted T cells, or PBMCs.

TCRbeta CDR3 regions were amplified from genomic DNA using the immunoSEQ Assay, a bias-controlled multiplex PCR. The study's own analysis went as follows. The number of nucleated cells in each sample was estimated from the amplification of reference gene primers within the assay. Sequence reads were collapsed and filtered to measure the absolute abundance of every unique TCRbeta CDR3 rearrangement. For each sample, productive Simpson clonality was calculated as the square root of Simpson's diversity index over productive rearrangements. TCRdb provides this immuneACCESS table in a form limited to in-frame rearrangements. Some clones are lacking; in checked studies, under half of them reflect an unresolved V gene, and why the rest are absent is not known. From that table come the V and J calls and clone size; the DNA was used to work out D and trimming. In this sample the table shows about 240,000 clones, 80% to 90% of which occur a single time. Approximately 4% of the sample is taken by the ten largest.

V and J lose 0 bases and 0 bases, and a span of 6 bases separates them. CDR1 and CDR2 (MGHRA, YSYEKL) derive from the germline V gene. From the cysteine up to the phenylalanine, the CDR3 has a length of 15 residues. Of all the DNA, just the CDR3 is kept, 45 bases in frame from base 1. With regard to this clone: It has no known antigen specificity. There are no base qualities to consult, and no much larger clone falls within one base.

General study outcomes and caveats: How much clinical and demographic metadata was included differed by source and by participant, and the metadata was provided uncurated.

Participants in the prospective study were aged about 18 to 95 years, lived in 20 to 25 United States geographic areas, and enrolled through a virtual design. To assign participants to cohorts, the prospective study relied on clinical history that participants themselves reported in a screening survey and a study questionnaire. Exposed participants were defined as having been in contact with someone with a PCR-confirmed or clinician-diagnosed COVID-19 case within 2 weeks of study entry. In the prospective study, whole blood, serum and a nasopharyngeal or oropharyngeal swab were collected from each participant by mobile phlebotomists. Prospective study participants could optionally give additional blood draws and questionnaires over a 2-month period. Before DNA extraction, prospective study blood samples were shipped either frozen or at room temperature.

Input material: PBMCs or T cells enriched from blood (not recorded which). The sequence was collected from a woman in her thirties or forties who had been exposed to COVID-19. The receptor chain draws on TRBV4-1 and TRBJ1-5, with the D gene uncertain. The CDR3 protein sequence reads: CASSQDRYSNQPQHF. The DNA sequence is TGCGCCAGCAGCCAAGACCGCTATAGCAATCAGCCCCAGCATTTT.